The next 31 T cell receptor beta chains were all read from a single sample in a study of shared clonotypes between healthy human individuals. Some clones are missing from TCRdb's copy, which holds only in-frame ones; the method was immunoSEQ multiplex PCR. The sample contains around 2,000,000 clones, approximately 94% of which appear only once. CD45RO-negative cells were positively selected for CCR7, leaving out terminally differentiated effector memory CD45RA+ cells. Sequenced sample: naive CD8+ T cells from PBMCs. These receptors all come from a man between 18 and 35 years old in good health. Some clones in this sample may be carry-over from other donors' samples.

This clone was detected only once. The rearrangement links TRBV9 to TRBJ2-2; 10 nucleotides align to TRBD2. The CDR3 length is 18 residues. The V gene's germline CDR1 is SGDLS and CDR2 YYNGEE. V dropped 2 bases and J dropped 6; count of bases not matched to a gene: 13. CDR3 DNA sequence: TGTGCCAGCAGCGTGAGACCGGGACTAGCGAGAGGGGCCGGGGAGCTGTTTTTT. Amino acid sequence: CASSVRPGLARGAGELFF.

This rearrangement joins TRBV6-6 to TRBJ2-3, with D unresolved. V lost 0 bases and J 4 bases, leaving 8 bases between the germline ends. CDR1 and CDR2 from the germline V gene are MNHNY and SVGAGI (reference sequence). The CDR3 loop spans 14 amino acids. In nucleotides, the CDR3 is TGTGCCAGCAGTTACTCGACGTTGGCAGATACGCAGTATTTT. It encodes CASSYSTLADTQYF.

CDR3 sequence (DNA): TGTGCCATATGGGCAGGGTTCGGGGGCTACACCTTC. Protein sequence: CAIWAGFGGYTF. The chain is built from TRBV7-8 and TRBJ1-2; possible D gene TRBD1, 5 bases. Germline V lookup: CDR1 SGHVS, CDR2 FQNEAQ. The germline V and J ends were trimmed by 10 bases and 8 bases, with 17 bases remaining between them. The CDR3 spans 12 residues.

This clone occurred once. The gene calls are TRBV15 and TRBJ2-1, with D possibly matching TRBD2 (5 bases). The CDR3 is 13 amino acids. The germline V gene has CDR1 LNHNV and CDR2 YYDKDF (reference sequence). V was pared by 6 bases and J by 8 bases, with 14 bases between. The CDR3 nucleotides read TGTGCCACCAGGAGGACTGGAAGTTATGAGCAGTTCTTC. Translation: CATRRTGSYEQFF.

The rearrangement uses TRBV9 and TRBJ1-2; 8 bases are shared with TRBD1. CDR3 length: 17 residues. The germline V gene has CDR1 SGDLS and CDR2 YYNGEE. V lost 2 bases, J lost 6 bases, and 15 bases stayed unmatched. The CDR3 loop reads CASSVPDGGTGIDGYTF. The DNA of the CDR3 is TGTGCCAGCAGCGTTCCGGATGGGGGGACAGGCATAGATGGCTACACCTTC. Variable domain in full (rest from reference TRBV9 and TRBJ1-2): DSGVTQTPKHLITATGQRVTLRCSPRSGDLSVYWYQQSLDQGLQFLIQYYNGEERAKGNILERFSAQQFPDLHSELNLSSLELGDSALYFCASSVPDGGTGIDGYTFGSGTRLTVV.

The chain links TRBV7-9 to TRBJ2-3, with D hard to call. The germline V and J ends were trimmed by 4 bases and 10 bases, with 15 bases remaining between them. Germline CDR1 SEHNR, CDR2 FQNEAQ (reference sequence). The CDR3 is made up of 13 amino acids. CDR3 nucleotide sequence: TGTGCCAGCAGCTCGCGCGATATTGAGTCGCAGTATTTT. Translated, it gives CASSSRDIESQYF.

V usage is TRBV4-3 and J usage is TRBJ2-1, with 8 bases identical to TRBD2. CDR1 LGHNA and CDR2 YSLEER come from the germline V gene. The J segment lost 4 bases and the V segment lost 0 bases, leaving 11 bases of the junction unmatched. This CDR3 has 18 amino acids. The chain's CDR3 is CASSQEGRAGGRYNEQFF. The DNA of the CDR3 is TGCGCCAGCAGCCAAGAGGGACGTGCGGGAGGTCGGTACAATGAGCAGTTCTTC.

This clone has a single count. The sample has other DNA sequences that encode this CDR3 too. V usage is TRBV4-1 and J usage is TRBJ1-1, with D maybe TRBD1 (5 bases). The V gene's germline CDR1 is MGHRA and CDR2 YSYEKL. This CDR3 is 15 amino acids long. Deletions cut 3 bases from V and 4 bases from J, with 15 bases between. The CDR3 coding sequence is TGCGCCAGCAGCCAGGCCCCGGGGGGTGGCACTGAAGCTTTCTTT. The encoded protein is CASSQAPGGGTEAFF.

This chain links TRBV4-1 with TRBJ2-7, with D maybe TRBD2 (7 bases). The CDR3 spans 15 residues. Trimming stripped 1 base from V and 5 bases from J, with 15 bases between. Germline loops: CDR1 MGHRA, CDR2 YSYEKL. The CDR3 bases are TGCGCCAGCAGCCAAGTAACAGGGAGGGAAGACGAGCAGTACTTC. This codes for CASSQVTGREDEQYF.

The chain couples TRBV6-1 to TRBJ1-5, with no clear D. Germline V gene sequence: CDR1 MNHNS, CDR2 SASEGT. Trimming removed 6 bases at V and 3 bases at J, with 12 bases between. The CDR3 length is 14 residues. CDR3 DNA sequence: TGTGCCAGCAGCCAGGAAGGGCCCAATCAGCCCCAGCATTTT. Amino acids: CASSQEGPNQPQHF.

Turning to this clone: At one end the junction does not follow the germline gene, possibly because of a read error. This chain connects TRBV7-2 to TRBJ1-1; 7 positions agree with TRBD1. The germline V gene encodes CDR1 SGHTA and CDR2 FQGNSA. The CDR3 has 12 residues. CDR3 in amino acids: CASGLVGTVAFF. CDR3 in DNA: TGTGCCAGCGGCTTAGTTGGGACAGTGGCTTTCTTT.

The rearrangement links TRBV27 to TRBJ2-1; no clear D. V gave up 4 bases and J gave up 5 bases, with 9 bases separating them. Germline V gene lookup returns CDR1 MNHEY and CDR2 SMNVEV (reference sequence). The length of the CDR3 is 13 residues. As DNA, the CDR3 is TGTGCCAGCAGTTCCCTACGGGACAATGAGCAGTTCTTC. Translated: CASSSLRDNEQFF.

The V call is TRBV28, the J call TRBJ2-1; possible D gene TRBD2, 6 bases. V was trimmed by 6 bases and J by 6 bases, leaving 21 bases between them. Germline V lookup: CDR1 MDHEN, CDR2 SYDVKM. This CDR3 spans 16 amino acids. The CDR3 reads CASSYLGLRETNEQFF. CDR3 sequence (DNA): TGTGCCAGCAGCTATCTTGGTCTGCGGGAAACCAATGAGCAGTTCTTC.

The rearrangement uses TRBV9 and TRBJ1-1, with D possibly TRBD1 on 6 matching bases. Germline V gene data show CDR1 as SGDLS and CDR2 as YYNGEE. The CDR3 is 14 amino acids. V lost 4 bases and J 1 base, leaving 11 bases between the germline ends. CDR3 protein: CASSLGTPNTEAFF. The CDR3 DNA reads TGTGCCAGCAGCCTGGGGACACCGAACACTGAAGCTTTCTTT.

This clone was detected once. The rearrangement uses TRBV4-1 and TRBJ2-5, with 9 bases identical to TRBD2. CDR3 length equals 15 residues. Losses at the gene ends were 4 bases for V and 5 bases for J; bases not matched to a gene: 8. Germline V gene sequence: CDR1 MGHRA, CDR2 YSYEKL. The chain's CDR3 is CASSPAGLAMETQYF. The CDR3 bases are TGCGCCAGCAGCCCTGCTGGACTAGCGATGGAGACCCAGTACTTC.

This clone has a single count. The V call is TRBV4-1, the J call TRBJ2-2; no clear D. The germline V gene encodes CDR1 MGHRA and CDR2 YSYEKL. With 1 base removed from V and 7 bases from J, the gap between germline ends came to 7 bases. CDR3 size: 13 residues. Here the CDR3 reads CASSQGPSGELFF. DNA of the CDR3: TGCGCCAGCAGCCAAGGGCCCAGCGGGGAGCTGTTTTTT.

The chain joins TRBV7-9 to TRBJ2-1; 7 positions match TRBD1. CDR3 size: 13 residues. Trimming took 4 bases from V and 6 from J; bases not matched to a gene: 3. Germline-derived CDR1 and CDR2 are SEHNR and FQNEAQ (reference sequence). The CDR3 bases are TGTGCCAGCAGCTATACAGGGGTCAATGAGCAGTTCTTC. Translating gives CASSYTGVNEQFF.

On this clone itself: The sample contains more than one DNA sequence encoding this CDR3. The rearrangement uses TRBV27 and TRBJ2-5; a weak D match, TRBD1 (6 bases). The CDR3 spans 14 residues. Germline CDR1 MNHEY, CDR2 SMNVEV (reference sequence). V shed 3 bases and J shed 4 bases, with 12 bases lying between them. CDR3 residues: CASSLVGAGETQYF. In nucleotides, the CDR3 is TGTGCCAGCAGTTTGGTGGGGGCTGGAGAGACCCAGTACTTC.

The chain employs TRBV4-3 and TRBJ1-2; tentative D call: TRBD1 (6 bases). The germline gives CDR1 LGHNA, CDR2 YSLEER. Trimming pared 3 bases from V and 8 bases from J, leaving 19 bases between. The CDR3 has 15 residues. The CDR3 region has the DNA TGCGCCAGCAGCCAGTCCCGGGACACCTCTAACGGCTACACCTTC. Encoded protein: CASSQSRDTSNGYTF.

This rearrangement joins TRBV9 to TRBJ1-2, with 8 bases fitting TRBD1. The CDR3 is made up of 15 amino acids. V lost 2 bases and J lost 4; bases outside the gene matches: 7. The germline CDR1 and CDR2 sequences are SGDLS and YYNGEE. The DNA of the CDR3 is TGTGCCAGCAGCGTCAACAGGGGGGATGGCTATGGCTACACCTTC. Its translation is CASSVNRGDGYGYTF.

V usage is TRBV19 and J usage is TRBJ1-2; perhaps TRBD1 as D (5 bases). Germline CDR1 reads LNHDA; CDR2 reads SQIVND (reference sequence). The CDR3 is 13 residues long. The germline V and J ends were trimmed by 7 bases and 1 base, with 10 bases remaining between them. This CDR3 reads CASTGTLNYGYTF. The CDR3 nucleotides read TGTGCCAGTACCGGGACGCTTAACTATGGCTACACCTTC.

CDR3 nucleotide sequence: TGTGCCATCAGTGAGTCACGGGACAGGCTGGCTAGCGGGAGGGGACGAACCTACGAGCAGTACTTC. It yields the protein CAISESRDRLASGRGRTYEQYF. The V gene is TRBV10-3, the J gene TRBJ2-7, with 12 bases aligning to TRBD2. The CDR3 consists of 22 residues. CDR1 ENHRY and CDR2 SYGVKD come from the germline V gene. J was trimmed by 2 bases and V by 0 bases; bases with no gene match: 20.

V usage is TRBV9 and J usage is TRBJ2-5; 7 bases fit TRBD2. Trimming removed 0 bases from V and 4 bases from J; junction bases left unmatched: 9. The CDR3 sequence is 16 residues long. Germline CDR1 reads SGDLS; CDR2 reads YYNGEE. CDR3: CASSVGAAGGRETQYF. The CDR3 region has the DNA TGTGCCAGCAGCGTAGGGGCGGCTGGCGGGAGAGAGACCCAGTACTTC.

The sample holds a few counts of this clone. V usage is TRBV29-1 and J usage is TRBJ1-4, with 9 bases identical to TRBD1. V was pared by 6 bases and J by 12 bases, with 5 bases of the junction left unmatched. Germline-derived CDR1 and CDR2 are SQVTM and ANQGSEA. The CDR3 length is 11 residues. The CDR3 DNA reads as TGCAGCGTCTCCAGGACAGGGGAACTGTTTTTT. The encoded protein is CSVSRTGELFF.

The V call is TRBV28, the J call TRBJ1-5; unclear D gene. CDR1 MDHEN and CDR2 SYDVKM come from the germline V gene. The CDR3 has 15 amino acids. Between the trimmed V and J ends, which lost 0 bases and 7 bases, there was a span of 13 bases. The CDR3 coding sequence is TGTGCCAGCAGTTTATGGTCCGGTTCGCGACAGCCCCAGCATTTT. Protein: CASSLWSGSRQPQHF.

The chain has TRBV10-1 and TRBJ1-2; D perhaps matches TRBD1 (6 bases). The CDR3 covers 13 residues. Trimming took 11 bases from V and 0 from J, leaving 13 bases between them. Per germline, CDR1 WNHNN and CDR2 SYGVQD (reference sequence). Written as DNA, the CDR3 is TGCGCCCCCGGGGGGCCGGCTAACTATGGCTACACCTTC. It encodes CAPGGPANYGYTF.

The V gene is TRBV19, the J gene TRBJ2-1; 9 positions match TRBD2. The CDR3 totals 16 residues. With V trimmed by 6 bases and J by 8 bases, 14 bases remained unmatched. CDR1 LNHDA and CDR2 SQIVND come from the germline V gene (reference sequence). CDR3 loop: CASRTRLAAATHEQFF. The CDR3 DNA sequence: TGTGCCAGTAGGACGCGACTAGCGGCTGCTACGCATGAGCAGTTCTTC.

The rearrangement uses TRBV27 and TRBJ1-2; D might be TRBD1 (6 bases). The CDR3 covers 18 residues. The germline CDR1 and CDR2 sequences are MNHEY and SMNVEV (reference sequence). Trimming removed 0 bases at V and 1 base at J, with 18 bases between. Here the CDR3 reads CASSLSGGLAGVNYGYTF. The CDR3 region has the DNA TGTGCCAGCAGTTTATCGGGCGGCTTGGCAGGGGTTAACTATGGCTACACCTTC.

V gene TRBV9 combines with J gene TRBJ2-2, with 10 bases that match TRBD2. Germline CDR1 is SGDLS and CDR2 is YYNGEE. This CDR3 contains 17 residues. Trimming took 1 base from V and 3 from J; bases not matched to a gene: 6. CDR3 in amino acids: CASSVSLAGVHTGELFF. In DNA, the CDR3 is TGTGCCAGCAGCGTAAGCCTAGCGGGAGTACACACCGGGGAGCTGTTTTTT.

The J gene is TRBJ2-7, the V gene TRBV13, with TRBD2 matching 10 bases. Losses at the gene ends were 2 bases for V and 3 bases for J; bases not matched to a gene: 4. CDR1 PRHDT and CDR2 FYEKMQ come from the germline V gene (reference sequence). The CDR3 is 15 residues long. CDR3: CASSLQLAGHYEQYF. CDR3 nucleotides: TGTGCCAGCAGCTTACAACTAGCGGGACACTACGAGCAGTACTTC.

The chain carries TRBV28 and TRBJ2-5; D may be TRBD1 (7 bases). Germline V CDR1 and CDR2: MDHEN, SYDVKM. V lost 2 bases, J lost 2 bases, and 12 bases lay in between. There are 15 residues in the CDR3. CDR3 amino acids: CASSLEQGRQETQYF. The CDR3 DNA reads as TGTGCCAGCAGTTTAGAACAGGGGAGGCAAGAGACCCAGTACTTC.